The source of this T cell receptor (beta chain) is a study of post-analysis software for immune sequencing data. Sequencing libraries made from TCR beta cDNA carried unique molecular identifiers. TCRdb used MiXCR to reprocess the PCR reads, holding one entry per CDR3 protein. The sample has about 820,000 distinct CDR3 sequences, around 50% seen once. Note on this clonotype: Its antigen is still unknown.

This CDR3 has 16 residues. The junction had 8 bases not matched to a gene; V was cut back by 1 base and J by 7 bases. The germline gives CDR1 LGHDT, CDR2 YNNKEL (reference sequence). Findings and limits, study-wide: Samples from one preparation batch, clustered by F measure, grouped strongly together. People with multiple sclerosis had a significantly lower normalized Chao1 diversity than controls did. TRBV5-6, TRBV5-1 and TRBV20-1 belonged to a set of roughly five TRBV segments that were more frequent in patients than controls.

The sample comprised blood. This chain links TRBV3-1 with TRBJ2-2; 8 bases align to TRBD2. The clonotype comes from a girl between 10 and 17 years old with multiple sclerosis. CDR3 in amino acids: CASSQGLAGQGGELFF. In DNA form, the CDR3 reads TGTGCCAGCAGCCAAGGATTAGCGGGGCAGGGCGGGGAGCTGTTTTTT. Using reference TRBV3-1 and TRBJ2-2 for the parts outside the CDR3, the full variable domain is DTAVSQTPKYLVTQMGNDKSIKCEQNLGHDTMYWYKQDSKKFLKIMFSYNNKELIINETVPNRFSPKSPDKAHLNLHINSLELGDSAVYFCASSQGLAGQGGELFFGEGSRLTVL.